This T cell receptor (beta chain) was sequenced for a study of shared clonotypes between healthy human individuals. The replicate PCRs on unsorted PBMC were given around 280 ng DNA, which is tens of thousands of T cell genomes. The unsorted PBMC sample used ten immunoSEQ deep assay plates. Using immunoSEQ multiplex PCR, the repertoire was profiled, and TCRdb retains in-frame clones only, with some absent. The repertoire holds about 470,000 clones, with 79% as singletons. This CDR3 has 14 residues. Trimming at V came to 0 bases and at J to 8 bases, leaving 5 bases not matched to a gene. Germline V lookup: CDR1 GTSNPN, CDR2 SVGIG (reference sequence).

The specimen was PBMCs. The chain joins TRBV30 to TRBJ1-5, with 9 bases aligning to TRBD1. This TCR was sampled from a woman aged 40 to 50 in good health. Some clones in this sample may be carry-over from other donors' samples. The CDR3 sequence: CAWSVGQGRKPQHF. The CDR3, as DNA: TGTGCCTGGAGTGTCGGACAGGGGAGGAAGCCCCAGCATTTT.